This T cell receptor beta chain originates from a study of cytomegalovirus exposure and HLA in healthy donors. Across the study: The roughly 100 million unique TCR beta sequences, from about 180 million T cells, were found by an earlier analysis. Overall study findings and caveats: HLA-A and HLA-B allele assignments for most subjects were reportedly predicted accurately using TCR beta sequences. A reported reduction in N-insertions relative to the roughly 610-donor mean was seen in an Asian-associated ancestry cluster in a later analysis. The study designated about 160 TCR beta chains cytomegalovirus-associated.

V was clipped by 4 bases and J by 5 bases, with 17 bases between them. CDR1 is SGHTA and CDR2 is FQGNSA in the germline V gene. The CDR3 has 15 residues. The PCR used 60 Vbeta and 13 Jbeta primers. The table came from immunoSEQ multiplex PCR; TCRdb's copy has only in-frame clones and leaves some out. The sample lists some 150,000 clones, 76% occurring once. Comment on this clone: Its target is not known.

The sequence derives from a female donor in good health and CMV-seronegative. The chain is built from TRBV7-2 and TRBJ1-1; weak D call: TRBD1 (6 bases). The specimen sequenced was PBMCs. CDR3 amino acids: CASSSGQRSLTEAFF. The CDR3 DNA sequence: TGTGCCAGCAGCTCTGGACAGCGGAGTCTGACTGAAGCTTTCTTT.